This T cell receptor beta chain appears in the sequencing data of a study of post-analysis software for immune sequencing data. Study details: The disease courses covered relapsing-remitting, secondary progressive and progressive-relapsing multiple sclerosis. General study findings and limits: Analysis by F measure revealed that same-batch samples clustered strongly together. When patients were compared with controls, a handful of TRBV segments were more frequent, TRBV5-6, TRBV5-1 and TRBV20-1 among them.

This CDR3 has 17 amino acids. Trimming took 0 bases from V and 0 from J, leaving 14 bases between them. The germline gives CDR1 SGHTA, CDR2 FQGNSA. Concerning this clonotype itself: Its target is not known.

Built from TCR beta cDNA, the libraries had unique molecular identifiers in them. TCRdb reprocessed the PCR reads with MiXCR, giving one entry per CDR3 protein. The table has fewer than 850,000 distinct CDR3 sequences, 25% to 30% seen once. Sequencing input: blood. The genes are TRBV7-2 and TRBJ1-1; a possible D gene is TRBD1 (5 bases). This receptor was taken from a girl under 18 with multiple sclerosis. The CDR3 sequence is CASSLAGSAGVNTEAFF. CDR3 nucleotide sequence: TGTGCCAGCAGCTTAGCGGGCAGCGCGGGGGTGAACACTGAAGCTTTCTTT.